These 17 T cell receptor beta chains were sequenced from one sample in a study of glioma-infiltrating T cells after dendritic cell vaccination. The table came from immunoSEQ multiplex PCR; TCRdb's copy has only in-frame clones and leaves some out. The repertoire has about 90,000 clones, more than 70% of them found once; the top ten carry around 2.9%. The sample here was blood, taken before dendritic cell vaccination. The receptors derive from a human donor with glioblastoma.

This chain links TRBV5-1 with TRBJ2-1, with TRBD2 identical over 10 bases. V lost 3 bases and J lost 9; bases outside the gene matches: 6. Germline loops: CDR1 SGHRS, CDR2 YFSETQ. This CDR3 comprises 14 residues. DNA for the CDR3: TGCGCCAGCAGCTCATCCGGGACTAGCGTTGAGCAGTTCTTC. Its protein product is CASSSSGTSVEQFF.

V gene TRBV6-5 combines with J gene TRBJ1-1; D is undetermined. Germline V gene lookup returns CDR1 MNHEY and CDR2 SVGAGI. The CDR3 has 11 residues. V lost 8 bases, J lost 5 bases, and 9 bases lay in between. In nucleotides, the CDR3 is TGTGCCAGCTCACGGGAAACTGAAGCTTTCTTT. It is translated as CASSRETEAFF.

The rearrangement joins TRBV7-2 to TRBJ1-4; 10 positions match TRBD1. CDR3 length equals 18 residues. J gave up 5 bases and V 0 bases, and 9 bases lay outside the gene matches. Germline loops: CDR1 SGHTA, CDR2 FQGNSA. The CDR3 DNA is TGTGCCAGCAGCTTAGCCTCTCGAAGGACAGGGGGAAATGAAAAACTGTTTTTT. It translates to CASSLASRRTGGNEKLFF.

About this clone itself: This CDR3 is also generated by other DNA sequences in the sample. The CDR3 sequence is CASSWTGGNYGYTF. CDR3 in DNA: TGTGCCAGCAGTTGGACAGGGGGCAACTATGGCTACACCTTC. This chain uses TRBV25-1 with TRBJ1-2; TRBD1 agrees at 11 bases. Germline-derived CDR1 and CDR2 are MGHDK and SYGVNS. The CDR3 runs to 14 residues. V was pared by 5 bases and J by 2 bases, with 1 base of the junction left unmatched.

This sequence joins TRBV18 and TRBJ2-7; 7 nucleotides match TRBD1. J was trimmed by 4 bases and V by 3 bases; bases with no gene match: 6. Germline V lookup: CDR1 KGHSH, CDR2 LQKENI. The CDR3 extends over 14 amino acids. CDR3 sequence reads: CASSPQGTAYEQYF. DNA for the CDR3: TGTGCCAGCTCACCGCAGGGGACAGCTTACGAGCAGTACTTC.

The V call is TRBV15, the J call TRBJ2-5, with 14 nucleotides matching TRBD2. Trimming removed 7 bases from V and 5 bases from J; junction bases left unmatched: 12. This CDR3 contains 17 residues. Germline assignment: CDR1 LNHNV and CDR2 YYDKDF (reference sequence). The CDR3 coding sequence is TGTGCCACCATGACGACTAGCGGGGGGGCGCGAGATGAGACCCAGTACTTC. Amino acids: CATMTTSGGARDETQYF.

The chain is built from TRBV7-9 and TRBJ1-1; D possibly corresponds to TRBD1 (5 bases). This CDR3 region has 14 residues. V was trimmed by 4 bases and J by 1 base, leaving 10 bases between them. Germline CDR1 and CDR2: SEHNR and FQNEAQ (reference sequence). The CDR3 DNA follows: TGTGCCAGCAGCTGGAACCAGGGGAACACTGAAGCTTTCTTT. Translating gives CASSWNQGNTEAFF.

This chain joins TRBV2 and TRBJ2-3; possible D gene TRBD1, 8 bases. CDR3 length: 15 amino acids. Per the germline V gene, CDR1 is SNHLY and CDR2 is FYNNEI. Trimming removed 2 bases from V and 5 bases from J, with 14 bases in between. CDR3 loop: CASSEYRGGLDTQYF. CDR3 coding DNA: TGTGCCAGCAGTGAATACAGGGGGGGCTTAGATACGCAGTATTTT.

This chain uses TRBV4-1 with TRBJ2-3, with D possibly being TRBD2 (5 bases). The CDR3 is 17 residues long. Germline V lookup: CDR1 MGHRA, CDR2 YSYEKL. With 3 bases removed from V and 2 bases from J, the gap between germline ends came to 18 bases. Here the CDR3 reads CASSQLLRAYLTDTQYF. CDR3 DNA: TGCGCCAGCAGCCAGCTACTGCGGGCGTACCTCACAGATACGCAGTATTTT.

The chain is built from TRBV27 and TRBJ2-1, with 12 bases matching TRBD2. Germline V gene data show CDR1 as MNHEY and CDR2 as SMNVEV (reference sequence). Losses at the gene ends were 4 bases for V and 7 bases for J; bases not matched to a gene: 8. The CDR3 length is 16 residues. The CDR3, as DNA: TGTGCCAGCAGTTCCCCGACTAGCGGGAGACTTAATGAGCAGTTCTTC. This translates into CASSSPTSGRLNEQFF.

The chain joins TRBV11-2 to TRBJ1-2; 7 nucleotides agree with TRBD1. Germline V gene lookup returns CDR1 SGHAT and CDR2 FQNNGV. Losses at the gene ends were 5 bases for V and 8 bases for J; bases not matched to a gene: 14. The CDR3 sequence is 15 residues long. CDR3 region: CASSAPETGKRGYTF. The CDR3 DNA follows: TGTGCCAGCAGCGCCCCTGAGACAGGGAAACGCGGCTACACCTTC.

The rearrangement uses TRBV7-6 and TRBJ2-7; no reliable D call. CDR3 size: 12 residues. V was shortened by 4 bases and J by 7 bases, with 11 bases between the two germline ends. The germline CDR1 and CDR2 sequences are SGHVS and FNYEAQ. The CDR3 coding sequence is TGTGCCAGCAGCTCCTCCTCGAGGGAGCAGTACTTC. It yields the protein CASSSSSREQYF.

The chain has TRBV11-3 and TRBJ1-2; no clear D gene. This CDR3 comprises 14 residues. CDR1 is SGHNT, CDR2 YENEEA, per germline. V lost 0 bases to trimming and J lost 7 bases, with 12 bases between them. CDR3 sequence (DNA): TGTGCCAGCAGCTTAGATCTGGACTCGGTTGGCTACACCTTC. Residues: CASSLDLDSVGYTF.

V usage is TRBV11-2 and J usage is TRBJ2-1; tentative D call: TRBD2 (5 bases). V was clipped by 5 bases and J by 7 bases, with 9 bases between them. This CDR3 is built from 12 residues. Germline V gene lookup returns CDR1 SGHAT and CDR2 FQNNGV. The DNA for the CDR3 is TGTGCCAGCAGCCCGGACTGGAATGAGCAGTTCTTC. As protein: CASSPDWNEQFF.

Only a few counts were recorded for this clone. CDR3 in amino acids: CAAGGASDYEQYF. The CDR3 coding sequence is TGTGCCGCGGGCGGGGCTTCAGACTACGAGCAGTACTTC. The chain carries TRBV6-5 and TRBJ2-7; D is possibly TRBD2 (6 bases). Germline loops: CDR1 MNHEY, CDR2 SVGAGI. Between the trimmed V and J ends, which lost 11 bases and 3 bases, there was a span of 17 bases. This CDR3 is built from 13 residues.

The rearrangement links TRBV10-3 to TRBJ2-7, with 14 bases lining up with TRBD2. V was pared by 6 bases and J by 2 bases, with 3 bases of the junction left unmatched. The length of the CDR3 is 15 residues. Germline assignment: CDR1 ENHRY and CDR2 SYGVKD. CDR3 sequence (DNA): TGTGCCATCAGCACGACTAGCGGGGGGGCCTACGAGCAGTACTTC. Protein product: CAISTTSGGAYEQYF.

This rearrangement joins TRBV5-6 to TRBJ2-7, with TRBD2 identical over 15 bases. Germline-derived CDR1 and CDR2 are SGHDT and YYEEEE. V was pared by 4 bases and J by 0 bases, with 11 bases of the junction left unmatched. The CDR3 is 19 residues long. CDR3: CASSLRTSGRARNSYEQYF. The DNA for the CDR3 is TGTGCCAGCAGCCTCAGGACTAGCGGGAGGGCCAGGAACTCCTACGAGCAGTACTTC.